The 3 T cell receptor beta chains in this list originate from one sample, sequenced in a study of CD8 T cells in Susac syndrome. cDNA came from roughly 0.53 to 1 ug RNA primed by random hexamers. TCRdb reprocessed the immunoSEQ multiplex PCR reads via MiXCR and lists one record per CDR3 protein. The sample has roughly 200,000 distinct CDR3 sequences, around 94% seen once. The sample taken for sequencing was CD4+ T cells from PBMCs. These receptors were taken from a human donor with Susac syndrome.

The chain recombines TRBV20-1 with TRBJ2-3; 12 bases map to TRBD2. There are 17 residues in the CDR3. Trimming at V came to 6 bases and at J to 2 bases, leaving 12 bases not matched to a gene. CDR1 DFQATT and CDR2 SNEGSKA come from the germline V gene (reference sequence). The CDR3 coding sequence is TGCAGTGCCCCGCCCCGACTAGCGGGGGTTACCACAGATACGCAGTATTTT. It yields the protein CSAPPRLAGVTTDTQYF.

This clonotype was observed a single time. This chain joins TRBV27 and TRBJ1-5; D remains ambiguous. The germline V gene encodes CDR1 MNHEY and CDR2 SMNVEV (reference sequence). The CDR3 is 14 residues long. The ends were cut back, 4 bases at V and 11 bases at J, with 18 bases in the middle. In DNA, the CDR3 is TGTGCCAGCAGTTCCTCCTGGTCGGGGAAGTCCCAGCATTTT. Translating gives CASSSSWSGKSQHF.

The count of this clonotype is one. The chain links TRBV7-8 to TRBJ2-1; 8 bases map to TRBD2. V was pared by 3 bases and J by 11 bases, with 9 bases of the junction left unmatched. The CDR3 extends over 14 amino acids. The germline V gene has CDR1 SGHVS and CDR2 FQNEAQ. The CDR3 is CASSFLREGVKQFF. CDR3 DNA: TGTGCCAGCAGCTTCCTTCGGGAGGGAGTAAAGCAGTTCTTC.